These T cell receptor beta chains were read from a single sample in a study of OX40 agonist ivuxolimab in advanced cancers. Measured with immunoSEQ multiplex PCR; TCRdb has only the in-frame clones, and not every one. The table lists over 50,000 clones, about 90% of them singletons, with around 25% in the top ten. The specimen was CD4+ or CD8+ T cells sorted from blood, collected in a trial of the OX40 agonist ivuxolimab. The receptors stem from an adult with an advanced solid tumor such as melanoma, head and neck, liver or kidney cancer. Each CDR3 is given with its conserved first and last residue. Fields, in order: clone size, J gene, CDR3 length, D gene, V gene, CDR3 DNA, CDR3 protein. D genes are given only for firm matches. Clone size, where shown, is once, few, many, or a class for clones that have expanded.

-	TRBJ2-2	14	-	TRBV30	TGTGCCTGGAGTGTACTTGGGGCAACCGGGGAGCTGTTTTTT	CAWSVLGATGELFF
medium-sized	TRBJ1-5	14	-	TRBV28	TGTGCCAGCAGTCCTCCGATATACAATCAGCCCCAGCATTTT	CASSPPIYNQPQHF
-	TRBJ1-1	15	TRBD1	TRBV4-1	TGCGCCAGCAGCCAAGCGACAGGGATGAACACTGAAGCTTTCTTT	CASSQATGMNTEAFF
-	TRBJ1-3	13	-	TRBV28	TGTGCCAGCAGAGTTTTCACTGGAAACACCATATATTTT	CASRVFTGNTIYF
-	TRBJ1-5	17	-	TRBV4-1	TGCGCCAGCAGCCTCATGGGGGCCGACGGGAGCAATCAGCCCCAGCATTTT	CASSLMGADGSNQPQHF
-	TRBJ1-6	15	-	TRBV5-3	TGTGCCAGAAGCATCCCGAGGGGGTCGGGTTCACCCCTCCACTTT	CARSIPRGSGSPLHF
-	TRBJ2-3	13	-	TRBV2	TGTGCCAGCAGTGAAGGACCTACAGATACGCAGTATTTT	CASSEGPTDTQYF
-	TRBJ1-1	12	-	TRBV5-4	TGTGCCAGCAGCTTGGACAGCACTGAAGCTTTCTTT	CASSLDSTEAFF
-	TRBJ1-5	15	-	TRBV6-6	TGTGCCAGCAGTTACAACAGTGATAGCAATCAGCCCCAGCATTTT	CASSYNSDSNQPQHF
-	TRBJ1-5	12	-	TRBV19	TGTGCCAGTAGACCCAGAAATCAGCCCCAGCATTTT	CASRPRNQPQHF
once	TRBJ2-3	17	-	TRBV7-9	TGTGCCAGCAGCCCCCCTTTAGGGGGATCTAGCACAGATACGCAGTATTTT	CASSPPLGGSSTDTQYF
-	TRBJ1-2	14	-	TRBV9	TGTGCCAGCAGCGCCGGGGAGGGGGTAGACGGCTACACCTTC	CASSAGEGVDGYTF
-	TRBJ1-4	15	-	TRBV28	TGTGCCAGCAGTTTGGGAGGGGATGCTAATGAAAAACTGTTTTTT	CASSLGGDANEKLFF
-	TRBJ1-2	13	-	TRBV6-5	TGTGCCAGCAGTCCGGGATTCACCTATGGCTACACCTTC	CASSPGFTYGYTF
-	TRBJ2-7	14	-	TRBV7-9	TGTGCCAGCAGCTTATCGGGTGGCTCCTACGAGCAGTACTTC	CASSLSGGSYEQYF
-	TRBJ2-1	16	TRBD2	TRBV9	TGTGCCAGCAGCGTTACCGCTAGCGGGAGGTACAATGAGCAGTTCTTC	CASSVTASGRYNEQFF
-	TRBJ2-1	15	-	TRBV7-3	TGTGCCAGCAGCTTAGCGGCAAGCTCCTACAATGAGCAGTTCTTC	CASSLAASSYNEQFF
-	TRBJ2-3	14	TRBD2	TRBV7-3	TGTGCCAGCTCGCTAGCGGGATTCCCAGATACGCAGTATTTT	CASSLAGFPDTQYF
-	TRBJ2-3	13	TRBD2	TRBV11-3	TGTGCCAGCAGCCGGCGGGAGATAGATACGCAGTATTTT	CASSRREIDTQYF
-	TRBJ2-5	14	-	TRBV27	TGTGCCAGCAGTCCGGAGGGCGTCCAAGAGACCCAGTACTTC	CASSPEGVQETQYF
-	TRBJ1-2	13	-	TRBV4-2	TGTGCCAGCAGCCCTGAAGGGTCGGGTGGCTACACCTTC	CASSPEGSGGYTF
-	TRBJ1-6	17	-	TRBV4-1	TGCGCCAGCAGCCACCGACCGGGGAGCTCCTATAATTCACCCCTCCACTTT	CASSHRPGSSYNSPLHF
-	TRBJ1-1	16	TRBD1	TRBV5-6	TGTGCCAGCAGCTTGGACGGACAGGGACTGAACACTGAAGCTTTCTTT	CASSLDGQGLNTEAFF
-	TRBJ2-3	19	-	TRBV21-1	TGTGCCAGCAGCAAAGTTTCGAGTTCCCCCAATAATTCCACAGATACGCAGTATTTT	CASSKVSSSPNNSTDTQYF
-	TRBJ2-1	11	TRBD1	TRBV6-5	TGTGCCAGCAGTACCCAGGGGGTTCCGTTCTTC	CASSTQGVPFF